Included here is one T cell receptor beta chain sequence, with context. Its antigen remains unknown. Those who donated, Caucasian adults without exception, all lived in Nashville, Tennessee. Original processing notes: ImmunoSEQ only sent back junction sequences with no quality scores, so filtering was done differently. Using immunoSEQ multiplex PCR, the repertoire was profiled, and TCRdb retains in-frame clones only, with some absent. V, J and clone size reflect that table, while D and trimming were determined from the DNA. The data hold under 1,900,000 clones, with around 98.5% observed a single time. The sample originates from a study of shared clonotypes between healthy human individuals. Study details: CD4 naive and CD4 memory each took three plates per donor, while CD8 naive took two and CD8 memory one.

Germline CDR1 KGHSH, CDR2 LQKENI. Trimming pared 4 bases from V and 6 bases from J, leaving 10 bases between. This CDR3 spans 12 amino acids. Notes on the study in general: The sole specimen, blood, was sampled, and tissue repertoires likely differ.

The clonotype was recovered from a man aged 25 to 40 in good health. Sequencing input: naive CD4+ T cells sorted from blood. Subset meaning: CD45RA+ positively selected. The V call is TRBV18, the J call TRBJ2-7, with D perhaps matching TRBD2 (5 bases). CDR3 in DNA: TGTGCCAGCTCACGGGAGCGCTCCGAGCAGTACTTC. Translating it yields CASSRERSEQYF.